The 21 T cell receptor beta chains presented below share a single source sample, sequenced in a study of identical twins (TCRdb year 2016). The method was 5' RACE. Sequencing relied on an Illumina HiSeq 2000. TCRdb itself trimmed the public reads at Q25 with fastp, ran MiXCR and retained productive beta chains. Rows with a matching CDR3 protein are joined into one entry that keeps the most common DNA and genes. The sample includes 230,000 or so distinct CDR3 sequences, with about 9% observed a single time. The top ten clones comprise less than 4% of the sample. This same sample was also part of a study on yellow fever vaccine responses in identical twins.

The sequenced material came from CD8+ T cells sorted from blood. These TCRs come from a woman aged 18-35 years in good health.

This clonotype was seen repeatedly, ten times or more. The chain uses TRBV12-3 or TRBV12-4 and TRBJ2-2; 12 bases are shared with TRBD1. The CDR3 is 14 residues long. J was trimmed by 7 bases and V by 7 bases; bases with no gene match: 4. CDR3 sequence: CASIGTGGFGELFF. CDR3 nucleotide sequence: TGTGCCAGCATAGGGACAGGGGGCTTCGGGGAGCTGTTTTTT.

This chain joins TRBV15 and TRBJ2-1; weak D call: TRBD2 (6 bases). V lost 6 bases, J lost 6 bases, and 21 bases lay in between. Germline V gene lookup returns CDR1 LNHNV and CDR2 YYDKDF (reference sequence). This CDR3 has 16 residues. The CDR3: CATRPKEGRYINEQFF. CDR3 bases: TGTGCCACCAGGCCCAAGGAGGGAAGGTACATCAATGAGCAGTTCTTC.

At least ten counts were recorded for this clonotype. As DNA, the CDR3 is TGTGCCAGCAGCTTAGCTGGGGACCCCCTTCCCGAAGCAGATACGCAGTATTTT. Its translation: CASSLAGDPLPEADTQYF. The chain has TRBV11-1 and TRBJ2-3, with D perhaps being TRBD1 or TRBD2 (5 bases each). CDR3 length equals 18 residues. Trimming shortened V by 0 bases and J by 4 bases, and 20 bases separated the two germline ends. Germline CDR1 is SGHAT and CDR2 is FQDESV (reference sequence).

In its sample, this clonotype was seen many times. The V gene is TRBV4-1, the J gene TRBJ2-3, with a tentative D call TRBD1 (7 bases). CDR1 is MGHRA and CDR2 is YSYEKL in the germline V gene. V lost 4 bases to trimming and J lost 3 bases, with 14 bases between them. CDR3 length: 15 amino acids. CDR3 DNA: TGCGCCAGCAGCCGGCGGGACAGCCGGACAGATACGCAGTATTTT. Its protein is CASSRRDSRTDTQYF.

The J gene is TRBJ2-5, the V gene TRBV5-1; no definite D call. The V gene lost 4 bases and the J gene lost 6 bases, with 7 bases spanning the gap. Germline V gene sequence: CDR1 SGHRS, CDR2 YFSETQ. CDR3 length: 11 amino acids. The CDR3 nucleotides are TGCGCCAGCAGCGCCGGAAAGACCCAGTACTTC. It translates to CASSAGKTQYF.

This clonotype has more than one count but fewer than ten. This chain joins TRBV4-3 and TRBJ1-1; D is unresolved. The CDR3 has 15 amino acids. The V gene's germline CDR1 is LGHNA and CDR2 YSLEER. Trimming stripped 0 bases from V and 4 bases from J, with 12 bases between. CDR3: CASSQDGLTGTEAFF. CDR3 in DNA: TGCGCCAGCAGCCAAGATGGGCTAACGGGCACTGAAGCTTTCTTT.

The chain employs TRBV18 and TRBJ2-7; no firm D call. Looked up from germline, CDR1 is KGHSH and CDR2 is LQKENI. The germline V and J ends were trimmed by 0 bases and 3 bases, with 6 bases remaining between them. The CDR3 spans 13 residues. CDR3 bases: TGTGCCAGCTCACCACCTTCCCGCTACGAGCAGTACTTC. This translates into CASSPPSRYEQYF.

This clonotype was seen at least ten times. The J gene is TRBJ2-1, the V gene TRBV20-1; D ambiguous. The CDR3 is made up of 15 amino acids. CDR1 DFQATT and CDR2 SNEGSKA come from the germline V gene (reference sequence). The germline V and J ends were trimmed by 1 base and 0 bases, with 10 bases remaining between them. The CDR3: CSARALGTSYNEQFF. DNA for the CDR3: TGCAGTGCTAGAGCCCTAGGAACCTCCTACAATGAGCAGTTCTTC.

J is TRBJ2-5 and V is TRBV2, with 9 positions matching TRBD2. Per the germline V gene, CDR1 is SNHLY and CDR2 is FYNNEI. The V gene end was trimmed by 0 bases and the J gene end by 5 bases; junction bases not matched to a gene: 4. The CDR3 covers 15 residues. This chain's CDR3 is CASSEASGSGETQYF. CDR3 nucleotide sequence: TGTGCCAGCAGTGAAGCTAGCGGGAGTGGGGAGACCCAGTACTTC.

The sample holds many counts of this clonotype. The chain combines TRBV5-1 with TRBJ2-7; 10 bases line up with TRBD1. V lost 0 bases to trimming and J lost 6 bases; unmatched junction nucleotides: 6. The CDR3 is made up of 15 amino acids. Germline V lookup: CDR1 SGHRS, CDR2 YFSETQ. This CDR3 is CASSLVEGQGTEQYF. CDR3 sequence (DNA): TGCGCCAGCAGCTTGGTGGAGGGACAGGGGACCGAGCAGTACTTC. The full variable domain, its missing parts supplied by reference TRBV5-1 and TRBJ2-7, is KAGVTQTPRYLIKTRGQQVTLSCSPISGHRSVSWYQQTPGQGLQFLFEYFSETQRNKGNFPGRFSGRQFSNSRSEMNVSTLELGDSALYLCASSLVEGQGTEQYFGPGTRLTVT.

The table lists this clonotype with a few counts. This chain's CDR3 is CASSLVQGAGEQYF. The CDR3, as DNA: TGTGCCAGCAGTTTAGTACAGGGAGCCGGCGAGCAGTACTTC. The V gene is TRBV12-3 or TRBV12-4, the J gene TRBJ2-7, with D possibly TRBD1 on 6 matching bases. This CDR3 comprises 14 residues. V was trimmed by 1 base and J by 6 bases, leaving 13 bases between them.

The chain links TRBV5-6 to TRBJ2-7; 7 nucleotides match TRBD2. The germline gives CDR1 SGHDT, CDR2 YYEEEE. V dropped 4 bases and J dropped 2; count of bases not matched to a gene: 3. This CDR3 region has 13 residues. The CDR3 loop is CASSRGVPYEQYF. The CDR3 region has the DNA TGTGCCAGCAGCCGGGGGGTCCCCTACGAGCAGTACTTC. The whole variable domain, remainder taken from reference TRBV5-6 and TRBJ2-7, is DAGVTQSPTHLIKTRGQQVTLRCSPKSGHDTVSWYQQALGQGPQFIFQYYEEEERQRGNFPDRFSGHQFPNYSSELNVNALLLGDSALYLCASSRGVPYEQYFGPGTRLTVT.

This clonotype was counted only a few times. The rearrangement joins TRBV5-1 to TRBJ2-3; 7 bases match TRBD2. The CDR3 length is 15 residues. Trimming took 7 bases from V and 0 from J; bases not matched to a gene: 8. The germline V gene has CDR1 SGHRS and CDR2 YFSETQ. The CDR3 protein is CASGGETTSTDTQYF. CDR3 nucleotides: TGCGCCAGCGGGGGGGAGACCACTAGCACAGATACGCAGTATTTT.

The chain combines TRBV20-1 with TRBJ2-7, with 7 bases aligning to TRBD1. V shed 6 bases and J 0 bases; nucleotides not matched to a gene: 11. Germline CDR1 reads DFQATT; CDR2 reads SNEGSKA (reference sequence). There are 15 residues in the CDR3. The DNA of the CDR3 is TGCAGTGCGTGGGATACAGGGGCCAACTCCTACGAGCAGTACTTC. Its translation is CSAWDTGANSYEQYF.

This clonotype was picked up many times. CDR3: CASSVGGLAGSKEQFF. As DNA, the CDR3 is TGTGCCAGCAGCGTAGGGGGACTAGCGGGATCGAAGGAGCAGTTCTTC. The J gene is TRBJ2-1, the V gene TRBV9; TRBD2 agrees at 13 bases. Looked up from germline, CDR1 is SGDLS and CDR2 is YYNGEE. The J segment lost 10 bases and the V segment lost 0 bases, leaving 7 bases of the junction unmatched. This CDR3 region has 16 residues.

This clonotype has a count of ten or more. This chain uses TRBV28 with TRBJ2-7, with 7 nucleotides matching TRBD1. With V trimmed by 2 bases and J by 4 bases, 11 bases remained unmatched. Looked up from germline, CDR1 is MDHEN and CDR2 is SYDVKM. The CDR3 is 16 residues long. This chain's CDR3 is CASSLPNDRVSYEQYF. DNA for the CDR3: TGTGCCAGCAGTTTACCCAACGACAGGGTGTCATACGAGCAGTACTTC.

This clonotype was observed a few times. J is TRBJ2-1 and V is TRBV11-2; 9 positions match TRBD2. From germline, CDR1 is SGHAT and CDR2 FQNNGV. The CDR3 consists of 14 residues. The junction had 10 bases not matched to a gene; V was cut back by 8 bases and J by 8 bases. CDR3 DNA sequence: TGTGCCAGCTCCCCTAGCGGGACAATCCATGAGCAGTTCTTC. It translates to CASSPSGTIHEQFF.

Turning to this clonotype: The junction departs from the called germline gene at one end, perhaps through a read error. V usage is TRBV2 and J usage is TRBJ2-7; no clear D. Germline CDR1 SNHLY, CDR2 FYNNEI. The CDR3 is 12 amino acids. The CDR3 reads CASIEGPYEQYF. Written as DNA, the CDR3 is TGTGCCAGCATTGAAGGTCCCTACGAGCAGTACTTC.

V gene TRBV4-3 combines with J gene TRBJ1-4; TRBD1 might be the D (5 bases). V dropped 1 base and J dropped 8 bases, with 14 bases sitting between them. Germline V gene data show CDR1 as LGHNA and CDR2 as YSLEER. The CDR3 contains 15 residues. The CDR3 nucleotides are TGCGCCAGCAGCCAAGGGGGACTCCAGCAGGAAAAACTGTTTTTT. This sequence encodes CASSQGGLQQEKLFF.

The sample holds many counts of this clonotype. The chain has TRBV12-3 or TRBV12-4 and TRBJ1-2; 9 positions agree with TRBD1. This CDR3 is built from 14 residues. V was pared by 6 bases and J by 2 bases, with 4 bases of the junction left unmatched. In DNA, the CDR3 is TGTGCCAGCAGCCGCGGACAGGGGAACTATGGCTACACCTTC. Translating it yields CASSRGQGNYGYTF.

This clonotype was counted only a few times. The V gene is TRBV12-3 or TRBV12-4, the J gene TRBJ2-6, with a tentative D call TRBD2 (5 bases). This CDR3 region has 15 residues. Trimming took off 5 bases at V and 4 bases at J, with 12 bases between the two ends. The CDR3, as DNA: TGTGCCAGCAGTATCGGACTCGGAGGGGCCAACGTCCTGACTTTC. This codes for CASSIGLGGANVLTF.